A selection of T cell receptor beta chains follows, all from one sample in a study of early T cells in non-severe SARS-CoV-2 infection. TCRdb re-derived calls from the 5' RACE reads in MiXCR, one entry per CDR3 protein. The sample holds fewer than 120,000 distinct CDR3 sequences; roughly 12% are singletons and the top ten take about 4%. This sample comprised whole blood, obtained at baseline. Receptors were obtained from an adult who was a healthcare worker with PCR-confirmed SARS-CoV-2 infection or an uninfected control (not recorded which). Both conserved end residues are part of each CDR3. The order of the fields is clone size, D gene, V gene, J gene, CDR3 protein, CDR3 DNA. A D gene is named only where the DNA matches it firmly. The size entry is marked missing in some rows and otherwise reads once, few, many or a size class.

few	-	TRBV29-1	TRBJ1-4	CSVQTDLGEKLFF	TGCAGCGTCCAGACCGACCTAGGGGAAAAACTGTTTTTT
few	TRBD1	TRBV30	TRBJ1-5	CAWGTGTGSNQPQHF	TGTGCCTGGGGGACCGGGACAGGGAGCAATCAGCCCCAGCATTTT
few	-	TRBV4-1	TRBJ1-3	CASSQGILRDPGNTIYF	TGCGCCAGCAGCCAAGGGATTTTGCGGGACCCTGGAAACACCATATATTTT
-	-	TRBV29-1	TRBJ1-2	CSLGADYGYTF	TGCAGCTTGGGAGCGGACTATGGCTACACCTTC
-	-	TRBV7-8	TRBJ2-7	CASRKSGSYEQYF	TGTGCCAGCCGCAAGTCGGGGTCTTACGAGCAGTACTTC
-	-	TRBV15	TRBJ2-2	CATRGENTGELFF	TGTGCCACCAGAGGAGAGAACACCGGGGAGCTGTTTTTT
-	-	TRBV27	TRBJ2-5	CASSSLLQETQYF	TGTGCCAGCAGTTCACTGCTCCAAGAGACCCAGTACTTC
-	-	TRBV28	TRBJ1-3	CASSFVGSGNTIYF	TGTGCCAGCAGTTTTGTGGGGTCTGGAAACACCATATATTTT
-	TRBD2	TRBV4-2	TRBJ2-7	CASSQDWTSGVYEQYF	TGTGCCAGCAGCCAAGACTGGACTAGCGGGGTGTACGAGCAGTACTTC
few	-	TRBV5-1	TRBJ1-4	CASSQDGTTNEKLFF	TGCGCCAGCAGCCAAGACGGAACAACTAATGAAAAACTGTTTTTT
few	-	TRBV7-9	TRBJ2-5	CASSSSETQYF	TGTGCCAGCAGCTCCAGCGAGACCCAGTACTTC
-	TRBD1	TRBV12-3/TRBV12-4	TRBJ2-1	CASSLLYTDRGLGNEQFF	TGTGCCAGCAGTTTGCTTTATACGGACAGGGGGCTTGGAAATGAGCAGTTCTTC
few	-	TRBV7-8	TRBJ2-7	CASSPSAGVYEQYF	TGTGCCAGCAGCCCATCCGCCGGGGTCTACGAGCAGTACTTC
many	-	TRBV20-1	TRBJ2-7	CSASKGVSYEQYF	TGCAGTGCTAGCAAGGGGGTCTCCTACGAGCAGTACTTC
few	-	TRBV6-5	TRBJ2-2	CASRPRVQWHGELFF	TGTGCCAGCAGACCGAGAGTACAGTGGCACGGGGAGCTGTTTTTT
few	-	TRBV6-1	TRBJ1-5	CASSLPLGPSRNQPQHF	TGTGCCAGCTCGCTGCCGTTAGGGCCCTCGCGGAATCAGCCCCAGCATTTT
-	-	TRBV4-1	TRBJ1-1	CASSQDQGRGTEAFF	TGCGCCAGCAGCCAAGATCAGGGACGTGGCACTGAAGCTTTCTTT
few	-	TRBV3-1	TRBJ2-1	CASKIGASSYNEQFF	TGTGCCAGCAAAATTGGCGCCAGCTCCTACAATGAGCAGTTCTTC
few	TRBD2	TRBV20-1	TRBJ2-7	CSAGGLAAYEQYF	TGCAGTGCCGGGGGACTAGCGGCATACGAGCAGTACTTC
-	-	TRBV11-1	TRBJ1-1	CASSPDERNTEAFF	TGTGCCAGCAGCCCGGACGAGAGGAACACTGAAGCTTTCTTT
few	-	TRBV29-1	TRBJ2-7	CSVLNSPSYEQYF	TGCAGCGTTTTGAACAGTCCTTCCTACGAGCAGTACTTC
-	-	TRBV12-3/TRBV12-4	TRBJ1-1	CASSLDSWTAFF	TGTGCCAGCAGTTTGGATTCGTGGACAGCTTTCTTT
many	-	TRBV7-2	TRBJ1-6	CASSLGVNRNSPLHF	TGTGCCAGCAGCTTAGGGGTAAATCGGAATTCACCCCTCCACTTT
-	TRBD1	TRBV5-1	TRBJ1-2	CASSLGDRPYGYTF	TGCGCCAGCAGCTTGGGGGACAGGCCTTATGGCTACACCTTC
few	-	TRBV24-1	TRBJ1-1	CATSDYQSGRTEAFF	TGTGCCACCAGTGATTACCAATCAGGGAGAACTGAAGCTTTCTTT
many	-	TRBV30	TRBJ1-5	CAWSVGSNQPQHF	TGTGCCTGGAGTGTCGGGAGCAATCAGCCCCAGCATTTT
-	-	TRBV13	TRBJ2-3	CASARAMTSTDTQYF	TGTGCCTCAGCAAGGGCGATGACGAGCACAGATACGCAGTATTTT
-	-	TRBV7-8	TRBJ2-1	CASSIDRYNEQFF	TGTGCCAGCAGCATAGACCGTTACAATGAGCAGTTCTTC
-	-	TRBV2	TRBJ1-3	CASSVAGRGNTIYF	TGTGCCAGCAGTGTAGCAGGGCGTGGAAACACCATATATTTT
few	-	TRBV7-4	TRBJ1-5	CASSYVANQPQHF	TGTGCCAGCAGCTACGTCGCAAATCAGCCCCAGCATTTT
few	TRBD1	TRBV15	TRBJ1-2	CATSRGRDRGRPSNYGYTF	TGTGCCACCAGCAGAGGGAGGGACAGGGGGCGACCTTCTAACTATGGCTACACCTTC
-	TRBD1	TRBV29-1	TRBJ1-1	CSVRHRGQNTEAFF	TGCAGCGTTAGACACAGGGGGCAGAACACTGAAGCTTTCTTT
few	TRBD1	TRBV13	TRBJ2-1	CASSLETGINEQFF	TGTGCCAGCAGCCTCGAGACAGGGATCAATGAGCAGTTCTTC
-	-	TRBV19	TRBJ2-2	CASSSGGNTGELFF	TGTGCCAGTAGCAGCGGAGGGAACACCGGGGAGCTGTTTTTT
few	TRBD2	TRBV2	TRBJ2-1	CATKSGGTYNEQFF	TGTGCCACCAAAAGCGGGGGAACCTACAATGAGCAGTTCTTC
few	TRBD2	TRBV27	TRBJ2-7	CASSRIGGRAYEQYF	TGTGCCAGCAGTCGTATAGGAGGGAGGGCCTACGAGCAGTACTTC
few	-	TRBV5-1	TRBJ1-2	CASSLDKSVGYGYTF	TGCGCCAGCAGCTTGGATAAATCCGTAGGCTATGGCTACACCTTC
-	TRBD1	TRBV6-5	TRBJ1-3	CASSYSGTGDGNTIYF	TGTGCCAGCAGTTACTCGGGGACAGGGGACGGAAACACCATATATTTT
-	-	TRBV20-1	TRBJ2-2	CSAQTDYTGELFF	TGCAGTGCTCAGACAGACTACACCGGGGAGCTGTTTTTT
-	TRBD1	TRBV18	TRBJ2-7	CASSPGQSSYEQYF	TGTGCCAGCTCACCGGGACAGAGCTCCTACGAGCAGTACTTC
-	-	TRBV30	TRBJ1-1	CAWGRFAAEAFF	TGTGCCTGGGGGAGATTCGCAGCTGAAGCTTTCTTT
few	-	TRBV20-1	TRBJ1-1	CSAISGNTEAFF	TGCAGTGCTATATCAGGAAACACTGAAGCTTTCTTT
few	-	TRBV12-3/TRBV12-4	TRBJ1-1	CASRVLNTEAFF	TGTGCCAGCAGAGTTTTGAACACTGAAGCTTTCTTT
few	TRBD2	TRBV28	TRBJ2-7	CASRLLAGPSYEQYF	TGTGCCAGCAGACTACTAGCGGGACCCTCCTACGAGCAGTACTTC
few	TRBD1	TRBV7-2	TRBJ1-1	CATGQGRHTEAFF	TGTGCCACAGGACAGGGCCGGCACACTGAAGCTTTCTTT
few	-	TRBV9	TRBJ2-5	CASSVDGETQYF	TGTGCCAGCAGCGTAGATGGGGAGACCCAGTACTTC
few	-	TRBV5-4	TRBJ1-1	CASSLNRHTEAFF	TGTGCCAGCAGCCTAAACAGACACACTGAAGCTTTCTTT